This T cell receptor (beta chain) was sequenced in a study of prognosis after radiotherapy for stage I lung cancer. On the study more broadly: Aged about 53 to 85 years, with a median of roughly 78 years, the patients were 13 men and more than 5 women. General study points: Clone counts measured for unique TCRs fell after stereotactic body radiation therapy, median around 9,500 versus 6,500. Patients developing distant metastases showed lower Shannon entropy after stereotactic body radiation therapy.

This CDR3 spans 18 amino acids. The germline CDR1 and CDR2 sequences are MNHEY and SVGEGT. TCR beta CDR3 was amplified from genomic DNA by two-round multiplex PCR. Each TRBV and TRBJ gene had its own primer in the first PCR round. In TCRdb, the multiplex PCR reads were re-called with MiXCR into one record per CDR3 protein. The data show approximately 28,000 distinct CDR3 sequences, about 41% seen once. Regarding this clonotype: Its cognate antigen is unknown. A much more abundant neighbour one base away suggests this may be a read error.

The receptor was derived from a donor aged 50 or older with non-small cell lung cancer. The source material was PBMCs, sampled before or after stereotactic body radiation therapy (not recorded which). The rearrangement uses TRBV6-2 or TRBV6-3 and TRBJ2-5; 16 bases match TRBD2. The chain's CDR3 is CARSYGGLAGGSGETQYF. The CDR3 DNA sequence: TGTGCCAGAAGTTACGGGGGACTAGCGGGAGGGTCTGGAGAGACCCAGTACTTC.